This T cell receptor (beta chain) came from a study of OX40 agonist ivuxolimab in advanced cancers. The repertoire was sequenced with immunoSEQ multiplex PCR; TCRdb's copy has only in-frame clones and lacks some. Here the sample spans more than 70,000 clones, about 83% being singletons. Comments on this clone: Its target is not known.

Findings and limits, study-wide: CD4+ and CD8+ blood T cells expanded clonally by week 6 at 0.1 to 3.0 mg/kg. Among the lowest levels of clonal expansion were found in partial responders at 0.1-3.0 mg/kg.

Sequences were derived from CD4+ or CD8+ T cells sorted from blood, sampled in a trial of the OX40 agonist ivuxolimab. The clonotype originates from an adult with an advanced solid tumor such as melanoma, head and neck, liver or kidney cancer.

CDR3 residues: CASSIGDQAETQYF. For the CDR3, the DNA is TGTGCCAGTAGTATCGGCGATCAGGCGGAGACCCAGTACTTC. This chain joins TRBV19 and TRBJ2-5; unclear D gene. CDR1 is LNHDA and CDR2 is SQIVND in the germline V gene (reference sequence). Trimming left V 3 bases short and J 5 bases short, with 13 bases between. CDR3 length: 14 residues.